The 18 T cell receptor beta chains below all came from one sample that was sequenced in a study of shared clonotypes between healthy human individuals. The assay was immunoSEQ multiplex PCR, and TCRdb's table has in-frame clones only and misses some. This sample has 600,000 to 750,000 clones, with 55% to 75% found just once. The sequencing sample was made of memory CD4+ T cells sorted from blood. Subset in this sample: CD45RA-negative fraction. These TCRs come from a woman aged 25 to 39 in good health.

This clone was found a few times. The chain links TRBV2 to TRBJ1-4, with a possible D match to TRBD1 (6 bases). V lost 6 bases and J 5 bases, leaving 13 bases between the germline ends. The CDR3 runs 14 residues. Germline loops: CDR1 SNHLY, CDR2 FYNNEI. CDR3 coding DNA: TGTGCCAGCAGAGGACAGCGCGACAATGAAAAACTGTTTTTT. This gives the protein CASRGQRDNEKLFF.

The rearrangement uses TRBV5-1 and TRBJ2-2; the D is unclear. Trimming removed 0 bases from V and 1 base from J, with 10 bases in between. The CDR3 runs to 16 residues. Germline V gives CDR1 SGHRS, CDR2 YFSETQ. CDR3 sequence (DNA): TGCGCCAGCAGCTTGGACCTCCTGGGGAACACCGGGGAGCTGTTTTTT. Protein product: CASSLDLLGNTGELFF.

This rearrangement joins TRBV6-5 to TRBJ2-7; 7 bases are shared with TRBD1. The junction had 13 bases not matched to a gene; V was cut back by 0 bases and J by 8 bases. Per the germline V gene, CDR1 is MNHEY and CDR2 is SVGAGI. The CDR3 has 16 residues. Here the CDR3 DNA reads TGTGCCAGCAGTTACTCAAGACAGGGCTACGCCTTGAAGCAGTACTTC. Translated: CASSYSRQGYALKQYF.

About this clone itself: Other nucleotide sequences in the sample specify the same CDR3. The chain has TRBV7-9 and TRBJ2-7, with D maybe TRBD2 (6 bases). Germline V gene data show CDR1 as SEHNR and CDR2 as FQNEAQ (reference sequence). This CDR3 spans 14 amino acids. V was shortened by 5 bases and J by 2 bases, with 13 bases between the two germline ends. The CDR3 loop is CASSPTGGTYEQYF. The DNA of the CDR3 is TGTGCCAGCAGCCCAACCGGGGGTACCTACGAGCAGTACTTC. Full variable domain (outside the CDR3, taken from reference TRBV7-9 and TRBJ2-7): DTGVSQNPRHKITKRGQNVTFRCDPISEHNRLYWYRQTLGQGPEFLTYFQNEAQLEKSRLLSDRFSAERPKGSFSTLEIQRTEQGDSAMYLCASSPTGGTYEQYFGPGTRLTVT.

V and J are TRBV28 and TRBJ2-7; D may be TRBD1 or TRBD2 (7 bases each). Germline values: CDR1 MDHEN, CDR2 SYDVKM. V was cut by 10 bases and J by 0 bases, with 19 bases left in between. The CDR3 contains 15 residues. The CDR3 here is CATSGGGLSSYEQYF. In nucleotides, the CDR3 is TGTGCCACATCAGGGGGGGGGCTTTCCTCCTACGAGCAGTACTTC.

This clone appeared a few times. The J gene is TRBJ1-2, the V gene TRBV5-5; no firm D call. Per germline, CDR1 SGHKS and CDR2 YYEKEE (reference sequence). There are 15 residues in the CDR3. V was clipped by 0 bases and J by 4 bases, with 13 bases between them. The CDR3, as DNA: TGTGCCAGCAGCTTGGGGCCCACTAGCGGCTATGGCTACACCTTC. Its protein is CASSLGPTSGYGYTF.

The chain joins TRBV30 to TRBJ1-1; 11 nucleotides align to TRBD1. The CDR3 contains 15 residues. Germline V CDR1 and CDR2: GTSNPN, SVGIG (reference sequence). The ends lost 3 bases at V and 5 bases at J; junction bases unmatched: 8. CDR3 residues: CAWRVSDRGRTEAFF. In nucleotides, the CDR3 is TGTGCCTGGAGGGTCTCGGACAGGGGGCGGACTGAAGCTTTCTTT.

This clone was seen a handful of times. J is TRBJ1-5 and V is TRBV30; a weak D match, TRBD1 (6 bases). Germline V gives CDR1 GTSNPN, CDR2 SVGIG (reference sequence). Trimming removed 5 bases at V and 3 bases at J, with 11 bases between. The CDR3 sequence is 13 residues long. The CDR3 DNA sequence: TGTGCCTGGCAAGGGGGGCCCAATCAGCCCCAGCATTTT. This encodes CAWQGGPNQPQHF. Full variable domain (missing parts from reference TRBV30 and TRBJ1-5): SQTIHQWPATLVQPVGSPLSLECTVEGTSNPNLYWYRQAAGRGLQLLFYSVGIGQISSEVPQNLSASRPQDRQFILSSKKLLLSDSGFYLCAWQGGPNQPQHFGDGTRLSIL.

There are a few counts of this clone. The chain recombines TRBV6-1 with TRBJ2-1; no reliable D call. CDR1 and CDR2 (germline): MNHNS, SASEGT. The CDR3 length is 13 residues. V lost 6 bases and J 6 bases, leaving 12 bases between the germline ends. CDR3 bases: TGTGCCAGCAGGGTAGACACGACCAATGAGCAGTTCTTC. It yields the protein CASRVDTTNEQFF.

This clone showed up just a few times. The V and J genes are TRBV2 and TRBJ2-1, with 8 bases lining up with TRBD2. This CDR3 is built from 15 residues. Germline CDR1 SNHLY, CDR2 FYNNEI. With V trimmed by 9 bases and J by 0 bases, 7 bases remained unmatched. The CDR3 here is CASNERESSYNEQFF. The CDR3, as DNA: TGTGCCAGTAACGAGCGGGAGAGCTCCTACAATGAGCAGTTCTTC.

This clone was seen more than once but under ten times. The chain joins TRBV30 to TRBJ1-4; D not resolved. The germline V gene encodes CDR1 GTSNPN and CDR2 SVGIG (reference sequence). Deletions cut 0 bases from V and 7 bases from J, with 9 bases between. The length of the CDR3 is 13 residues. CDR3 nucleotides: TGTGCCTGGAGTGTTGTGGCTGGTGAAAAACTGTTTTTT. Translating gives CAWSVVAGEKLFF.

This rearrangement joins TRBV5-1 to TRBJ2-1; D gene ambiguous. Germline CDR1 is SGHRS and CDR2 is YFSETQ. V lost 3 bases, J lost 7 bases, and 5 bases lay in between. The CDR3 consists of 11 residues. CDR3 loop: CASSYDNEQFF. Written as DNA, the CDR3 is TGCGCCAGCAGCTACGATAATGAGCAGTTCTTC.

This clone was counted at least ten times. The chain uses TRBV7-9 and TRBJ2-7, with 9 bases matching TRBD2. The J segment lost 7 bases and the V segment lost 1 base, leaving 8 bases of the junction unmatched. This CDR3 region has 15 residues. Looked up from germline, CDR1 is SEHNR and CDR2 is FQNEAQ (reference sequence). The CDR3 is CASSLVPSGKGEQYF. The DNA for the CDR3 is TGTGCCAGCAGCTTAGTACCTAGCGGGAAAGGAGAGCAGTACTTC.

CDR3 nucleotides: TGTGCCATCAGTGCTAGCGGGAGTCCCTACGAGCAGTACTTC. It translates to CAISASGSPYEQYF. The gene calls are TRBV10-3 and TRBJ2-7; 10 nucleotides agree with TRBD2. Germline CDR1 reads ENHRY; CDR2 reads SYGVKD. Unmatched junction bases numbered 2, after V lost 4 bases and J lost 2 bases. The CDR3 totals 14 residues.

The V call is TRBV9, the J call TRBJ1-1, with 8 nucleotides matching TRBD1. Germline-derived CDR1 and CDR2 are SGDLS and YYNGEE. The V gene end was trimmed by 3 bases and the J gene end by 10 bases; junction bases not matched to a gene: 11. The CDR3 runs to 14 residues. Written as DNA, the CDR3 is TGTGCCAGCAGCGCGGAGACAGGGGAGGGGGCAGCTTTCTTT. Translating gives CASSAETGEGAAFF. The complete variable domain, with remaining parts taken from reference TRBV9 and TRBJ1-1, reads DSGVTQTPKHLITATGQRVTLRCSPRSGDLSVYWYQQSLDQGLQFLIQYYNGEERAKGNILERFSAQQFPDLHSELNLSSLELGDSALYFCASSAETGEGAAFFGQGTRLTVV.

The CDR3 bases are TGTGCCAGCAGCGTAGACCTAGCGGGAGTTGGTGAGCAGTTCTTC. This encodes CASSVDLAGVGEQFF. This rearrangement joins TRBV9 to TRBJ2-1; TRBD2 matches at 10 bases. The V segment lost 0 bases and the J segment 9 bases; nucleotides outside the gene matches: 6. CDR1 and CDR2 from the germline V gene are SGDLS and YYNGEE. The CDR3 consists of 15 residues.

The CDR3 region is CASSIKGSNTGELFF. The CDR3 DNA reads as TGTGCCAGTAGTATTAAGGGGTCGAACACCGGGGAGCTGTTTTTT. The chain combines TRBV19 with TRBJ2-2; tentatively, D is TRBD1 (5 bases). CDR3 length equals 15 residues. The germline V gene encodes CDR1 LNHDA and CDR2 SQIVND (reference sequence). V dropped 3 bases and J dropped 0 bases, with 8 bases sitting between them.

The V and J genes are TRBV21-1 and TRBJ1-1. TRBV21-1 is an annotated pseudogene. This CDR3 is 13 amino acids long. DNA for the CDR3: TGTGCCAGCAGCAAAGAGGAAGACACTGAAGCTTTCTTT. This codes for CASSKEEDTEAFF.